This T cell receptor (beta chain) is drawn from a study of blood T cell repertoires in COVID-19. Clones were sequenced by immunoSEQ multiplex PCR, and TCRdb holds only the in-frame ones, with some missing. Among under 250,000 clones, approximately 90% were seen once, and the ten largest hold roughly 10%. CDR3 length equals 16 residues. Per germline, CDR1 LGHNA and CDR2 YNFKEQ. Trimming took 4 bases from V and 5 from J, leaving 17 bases between them. This rearrangement joins TRBV4-2 to TRBJ2-2, with D maybe TRBD2 (6 bases). The receptor was isolated from a man aged 25 to 40 who had recovered from COVID-19. The sequencing input was PBMCs or T cells enriched from blood (not recorded which). The CDR3 loop is CASSRLGTAATGELFF. CDR3 in DNA: TGTGCCAGCAGCCGACTAGGGACGGCCGCTACCGGGGAGCTGTTTTTT.